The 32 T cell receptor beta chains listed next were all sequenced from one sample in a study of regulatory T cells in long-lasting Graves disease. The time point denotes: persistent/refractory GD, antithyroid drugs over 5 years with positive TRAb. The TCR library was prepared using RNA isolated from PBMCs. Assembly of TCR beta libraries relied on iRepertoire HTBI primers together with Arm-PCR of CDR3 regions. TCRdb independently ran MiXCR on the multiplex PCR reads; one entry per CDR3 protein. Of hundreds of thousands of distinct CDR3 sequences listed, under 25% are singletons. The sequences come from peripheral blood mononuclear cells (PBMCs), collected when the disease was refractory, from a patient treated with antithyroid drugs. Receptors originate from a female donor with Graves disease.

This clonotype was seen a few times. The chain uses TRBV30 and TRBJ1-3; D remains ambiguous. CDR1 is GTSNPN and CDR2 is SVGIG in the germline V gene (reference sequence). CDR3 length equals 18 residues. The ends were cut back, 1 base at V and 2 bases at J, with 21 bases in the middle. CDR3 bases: TGTGCCTGGAGTGCCCCTATTCACGTGGGGAGTGCTGGAAACACCATATATTTT. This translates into CAWSAPIHVGSAGNTIYF.

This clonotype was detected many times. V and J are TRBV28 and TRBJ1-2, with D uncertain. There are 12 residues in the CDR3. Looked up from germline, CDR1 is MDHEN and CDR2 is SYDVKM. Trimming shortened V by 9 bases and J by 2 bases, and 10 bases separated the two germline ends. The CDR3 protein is CASQRGNYGYTF. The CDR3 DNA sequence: TGTGCCAGTCAACGGGGAAACTATGGCTACACCTTC.

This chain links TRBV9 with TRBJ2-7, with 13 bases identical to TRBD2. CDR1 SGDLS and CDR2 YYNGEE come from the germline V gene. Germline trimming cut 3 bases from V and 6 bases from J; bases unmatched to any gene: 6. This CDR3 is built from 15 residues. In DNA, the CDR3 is TGTGCCAGCAGCGGGGGACTAGCGGGACCCTCCGAGCAGTACTTC. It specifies CASSGGLAGPSEQYF.

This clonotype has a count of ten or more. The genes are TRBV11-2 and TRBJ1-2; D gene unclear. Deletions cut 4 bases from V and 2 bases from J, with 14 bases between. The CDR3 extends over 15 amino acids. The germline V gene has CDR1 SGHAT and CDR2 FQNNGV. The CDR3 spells CASSSSWRENYGYTF. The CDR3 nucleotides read TGTGCCAGCAGCTCCTCCTGGAGAGAGAACTATGGCTACACCTTC.

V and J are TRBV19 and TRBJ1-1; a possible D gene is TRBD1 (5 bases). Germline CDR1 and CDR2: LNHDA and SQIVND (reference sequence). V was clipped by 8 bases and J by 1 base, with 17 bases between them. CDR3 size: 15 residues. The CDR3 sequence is CASGGFTSANTEAFF. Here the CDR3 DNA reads TGTGCCAGTGGGGGGTTTACATCGGCGAACACTGAAGCTTTCTTT.

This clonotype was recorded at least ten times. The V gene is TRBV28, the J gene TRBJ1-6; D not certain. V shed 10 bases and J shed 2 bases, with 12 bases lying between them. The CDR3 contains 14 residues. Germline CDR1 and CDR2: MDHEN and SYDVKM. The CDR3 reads CAIKTATYNSPLHF. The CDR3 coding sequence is TGTGCCATAAAGACGGCTACCTATAATTCACCCCTCCACTTT.

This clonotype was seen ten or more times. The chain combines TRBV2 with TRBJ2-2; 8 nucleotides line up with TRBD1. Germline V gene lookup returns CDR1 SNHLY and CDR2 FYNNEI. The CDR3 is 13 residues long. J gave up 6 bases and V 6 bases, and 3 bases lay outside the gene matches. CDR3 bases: TGTGCCAGCAGGACAGGGGAACCCGGGGAGCTGTTTTTT. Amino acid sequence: CASRTGEPGELFF.

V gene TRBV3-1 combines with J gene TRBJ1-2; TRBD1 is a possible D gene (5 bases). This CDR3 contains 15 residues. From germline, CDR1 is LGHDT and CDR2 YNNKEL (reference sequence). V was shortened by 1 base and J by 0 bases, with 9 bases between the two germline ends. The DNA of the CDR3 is TGTGCCAGCAGCCAAGTCCTGACAGCTAACTATGGCTACACCTTC. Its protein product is CASSQVLTANYGYTF.

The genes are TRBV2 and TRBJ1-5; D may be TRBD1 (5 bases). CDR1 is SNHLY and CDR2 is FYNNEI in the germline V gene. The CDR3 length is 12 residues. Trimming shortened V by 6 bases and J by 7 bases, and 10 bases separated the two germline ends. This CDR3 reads CASRQEHQPQHF. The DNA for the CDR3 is TGTGCCAGCAGACAGGAACACCAGCCCCAGCATTTT. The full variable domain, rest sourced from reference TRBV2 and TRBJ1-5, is EPEVTQTPSHQVTQMGQEVILRCVPISNHLYFYWYRQILGQKVEFLVSFYNNEISEKSEIFDDQFSVERPDGSNFTLKIRSTKLEDSAMYFCASRQEHQPQHFGDGTRLSIL.

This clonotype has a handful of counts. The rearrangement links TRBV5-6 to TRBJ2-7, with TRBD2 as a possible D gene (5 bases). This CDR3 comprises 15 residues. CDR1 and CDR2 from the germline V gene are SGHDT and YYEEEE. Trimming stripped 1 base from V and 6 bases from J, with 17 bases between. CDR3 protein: CASSLKGGSSSEQYF. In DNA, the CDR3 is TGTGCCAGCAGCTTGAAGGGTGGGAGTTCATCCGAGCAGTACTTC.

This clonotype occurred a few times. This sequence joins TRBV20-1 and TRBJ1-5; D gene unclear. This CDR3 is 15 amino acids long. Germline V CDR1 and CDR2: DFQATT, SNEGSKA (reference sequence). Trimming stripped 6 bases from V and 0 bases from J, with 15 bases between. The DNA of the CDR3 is TGCAGTGCCCCAAGAGACGGTCATAGCAATCAGCCCCAGCATTTT. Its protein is CSAPRDGHSNQPQHF.

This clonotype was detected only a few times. Here the CDR3 DNA reads TGTGCCAGCAGCTTCGGGGGGGAAGGGAGTGCAGATACGCAGTATTTT. This sequence encodes CASSFGGEGSADTQYF. The chain employs TRBV6-1 and TRBJ2-3; 8 bases map to TRBD2. The CDR3 extends over 16 amino acids. Trimming took 6 bases from V and 4 from J; bases not matched to a gene: 12. Germline V gives CDR1 MNHNS, CDR2 SASEGT.

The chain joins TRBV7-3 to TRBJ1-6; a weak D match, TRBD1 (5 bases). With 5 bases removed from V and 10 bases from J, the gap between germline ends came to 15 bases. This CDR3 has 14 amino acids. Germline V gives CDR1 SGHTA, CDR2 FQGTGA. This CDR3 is CASSRGGVDSPLHF. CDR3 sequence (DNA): TGTGCCAGCAGCCGTGGGGGGGTTGACTCACCCCTCCACTTT.

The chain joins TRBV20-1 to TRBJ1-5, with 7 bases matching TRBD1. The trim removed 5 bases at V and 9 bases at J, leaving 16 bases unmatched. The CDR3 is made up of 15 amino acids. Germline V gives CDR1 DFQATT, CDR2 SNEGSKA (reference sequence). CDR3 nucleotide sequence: TGCAGTGCTGGGTGGGACAGCACTTCGGATATGCCCCAGCATTTT. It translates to CSAGWDSTSDMPQHF.

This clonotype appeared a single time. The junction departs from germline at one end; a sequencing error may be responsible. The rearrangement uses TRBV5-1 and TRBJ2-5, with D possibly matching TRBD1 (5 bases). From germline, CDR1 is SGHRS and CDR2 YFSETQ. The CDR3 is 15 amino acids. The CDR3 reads CASSFDGARRETHYF. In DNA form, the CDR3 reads TGCGCCAGCAGCTTTGATGGGGCGCGAAGAGAGACCCATTACTTC.

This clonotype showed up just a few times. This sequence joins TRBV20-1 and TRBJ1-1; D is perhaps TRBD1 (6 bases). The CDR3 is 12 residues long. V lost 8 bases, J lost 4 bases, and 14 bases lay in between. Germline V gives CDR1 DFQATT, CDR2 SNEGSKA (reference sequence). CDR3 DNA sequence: TGCAGTAGGACAGAAAGCGGCACTGAAGCTTTCTTT. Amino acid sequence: CSRTESGTEAFF.

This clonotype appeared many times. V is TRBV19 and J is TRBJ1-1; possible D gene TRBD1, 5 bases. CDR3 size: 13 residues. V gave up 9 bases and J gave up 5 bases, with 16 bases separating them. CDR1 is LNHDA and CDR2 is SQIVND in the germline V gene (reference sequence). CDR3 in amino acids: CASLSGRATEAFF. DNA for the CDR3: TGTGCCAGCCTCTCGGGCAGGGCGACTGAAGCTTTCTTT.

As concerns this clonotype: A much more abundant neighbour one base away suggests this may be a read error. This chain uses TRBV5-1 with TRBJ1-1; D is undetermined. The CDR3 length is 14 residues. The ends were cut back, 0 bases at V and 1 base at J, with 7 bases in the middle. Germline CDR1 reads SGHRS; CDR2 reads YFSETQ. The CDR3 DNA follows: TGCGCCAGCAGCTTGGAAAGAGAGAACACTGAAGCTTTCTTT. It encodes CASSLERENTEAFF. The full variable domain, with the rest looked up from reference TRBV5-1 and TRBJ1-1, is KAGVTQTPRYLIKTRGQQVTLSCSPISGHRSVSWYQQTPGQGLQFLFEYFSETQRNKGNFPGRFSGRQFSNSRSEMNVSTLELGDSALYLCASSLERENTEAFFGQGTRLTVV.

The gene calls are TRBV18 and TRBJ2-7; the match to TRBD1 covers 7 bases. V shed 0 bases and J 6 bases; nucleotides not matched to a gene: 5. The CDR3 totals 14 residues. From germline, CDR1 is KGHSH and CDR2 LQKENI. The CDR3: CASSPPGQWFEQYF. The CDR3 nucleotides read TGTGCCAGCTCACCACCGGGACAGTGGTTCGAGCAGTACTTC.

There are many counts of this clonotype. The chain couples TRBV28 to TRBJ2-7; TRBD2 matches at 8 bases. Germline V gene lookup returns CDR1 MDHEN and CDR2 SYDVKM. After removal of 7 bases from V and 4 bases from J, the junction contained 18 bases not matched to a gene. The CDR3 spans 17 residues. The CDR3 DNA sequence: TGTGCCAGCACCATGTCTAGCGGGTCCCCGGGTTTATACGAGCAGTACTTC. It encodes CASTMSSGSPGLYEQYF.

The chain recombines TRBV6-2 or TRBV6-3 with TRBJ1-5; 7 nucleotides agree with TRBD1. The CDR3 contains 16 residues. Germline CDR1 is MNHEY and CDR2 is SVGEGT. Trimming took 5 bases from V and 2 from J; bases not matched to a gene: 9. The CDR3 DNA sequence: TGTGCCAGCAGTGTAGAGGGGGCGCGGGGCAATCAGCCCCAGCATTTT. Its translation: CASSVEGARGNQPQHF.

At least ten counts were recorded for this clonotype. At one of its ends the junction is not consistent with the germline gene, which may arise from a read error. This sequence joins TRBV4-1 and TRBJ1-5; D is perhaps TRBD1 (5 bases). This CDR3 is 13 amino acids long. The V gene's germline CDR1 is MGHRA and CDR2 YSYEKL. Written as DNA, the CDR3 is TGTGCCAGCAGTCCAGGGTTAGGTCAGCCCCAGCATTTT. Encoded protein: CASSPGLGQPQHF.

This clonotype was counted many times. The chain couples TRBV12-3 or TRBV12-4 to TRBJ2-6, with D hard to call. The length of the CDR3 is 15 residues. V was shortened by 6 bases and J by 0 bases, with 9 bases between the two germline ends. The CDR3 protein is CASSERYSGANVLTF. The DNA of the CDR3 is TGTGCCAGCAGCGAAAGGTACTCTGGGGCCAACGTCCTGACTTTC.

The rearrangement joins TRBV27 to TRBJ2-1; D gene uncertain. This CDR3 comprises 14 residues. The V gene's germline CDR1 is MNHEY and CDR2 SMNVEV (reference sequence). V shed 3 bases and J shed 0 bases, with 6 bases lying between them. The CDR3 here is CASSFYASYNEQFF. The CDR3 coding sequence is TGTGCCAGCAGTTTTTACGCCTCCTACAATGAGCAGTTCTTC.

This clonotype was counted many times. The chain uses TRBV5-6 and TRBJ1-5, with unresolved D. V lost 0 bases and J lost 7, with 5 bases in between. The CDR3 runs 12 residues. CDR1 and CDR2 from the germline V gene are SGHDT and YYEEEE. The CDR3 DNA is TGTGCCAGCAGCTTGGGCGACCAGCCCCAGCATTTT. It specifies CASSLGDQPQHF.

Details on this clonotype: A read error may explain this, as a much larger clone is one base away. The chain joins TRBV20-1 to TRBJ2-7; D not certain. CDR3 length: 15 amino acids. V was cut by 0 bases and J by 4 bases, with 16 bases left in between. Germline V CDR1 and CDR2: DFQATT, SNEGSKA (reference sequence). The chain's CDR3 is CSARDYGAIRYEQYF. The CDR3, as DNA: TGCAGTGCTAGAGATTATGGAGCGATCCGGTACGAGCAGTACTTC.

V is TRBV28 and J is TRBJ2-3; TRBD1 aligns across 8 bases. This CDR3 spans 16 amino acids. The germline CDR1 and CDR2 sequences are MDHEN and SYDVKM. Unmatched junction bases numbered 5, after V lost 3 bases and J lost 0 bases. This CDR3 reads CASSLGQDISTDTQYF. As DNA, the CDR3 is TGTGCCAGCAGTTTGGGACAGGACATAAGCACAGATACGCAGTATTTT.

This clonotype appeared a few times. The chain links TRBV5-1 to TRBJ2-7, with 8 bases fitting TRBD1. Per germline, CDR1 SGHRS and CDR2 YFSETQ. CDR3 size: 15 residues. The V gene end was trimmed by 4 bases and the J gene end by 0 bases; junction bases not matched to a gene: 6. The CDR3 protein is CASSLADRDSYEQYF. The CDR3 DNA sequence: TGCGCCAGCAGCCTGGCGGACAGGGACTCCTACGAGCAGTACTTC.

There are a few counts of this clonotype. The CDR3 sequence: CASSLRSTKGGRGYTF. For the CDR3, the DNA is TGTGCCAGCAGCTTAAGGAGTACTAAGGGAGGGCGGGGCTACACCTTC. The chain combines TRBV13 with TRBJ1-2; no definite D call. The ends were cut back, 2 bases at V and 8 bases at J, with 21 bases in the middle. This CDR3 is 16 amino acids long. Germline CDR1 is PRHDT and CDR2 is FYEKMQ (reference sequence).

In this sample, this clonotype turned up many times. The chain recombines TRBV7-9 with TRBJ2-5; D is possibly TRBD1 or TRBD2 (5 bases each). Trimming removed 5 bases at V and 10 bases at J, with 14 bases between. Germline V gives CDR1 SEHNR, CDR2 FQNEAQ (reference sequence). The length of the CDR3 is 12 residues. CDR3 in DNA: TGTGCCAGCAGCCCACAGAGGGACCACCAGTACTTC. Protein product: CASSPQRDHQYF.

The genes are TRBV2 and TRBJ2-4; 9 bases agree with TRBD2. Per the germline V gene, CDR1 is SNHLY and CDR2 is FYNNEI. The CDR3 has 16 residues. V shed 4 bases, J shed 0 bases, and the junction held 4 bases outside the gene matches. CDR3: CASSGGAGGAKNIQYF. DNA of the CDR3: TGTGCCAGCAGTGGGGGAGCGGGAGGAGCCAAAAACATTCAGTACTTC. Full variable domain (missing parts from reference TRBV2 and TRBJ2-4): EPEVTQTPSHQVTQMGQEVILRCVPISNHLYFYWYRQILGQKVEFLVSFYNNEISEKSEIFDDQFSVERPDGSNFTLKIRSTKLEDSAMYFCASSGGAGGAKNIQYFGAGTRLSVL.

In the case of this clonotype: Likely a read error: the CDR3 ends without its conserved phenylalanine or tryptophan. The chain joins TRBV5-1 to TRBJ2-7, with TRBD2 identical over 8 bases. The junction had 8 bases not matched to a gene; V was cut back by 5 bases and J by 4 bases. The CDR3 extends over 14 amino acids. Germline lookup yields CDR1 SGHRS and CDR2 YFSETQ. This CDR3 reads CASRSSGSSYEQYL. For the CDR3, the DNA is TGCGCCAGCAGATCAAGCGGGAGCTCATACGAGCAGTACCTC.